This entry lists 23 T cell receptor beta chains sequenced from one sample in a study of blood T cell repertoires in COVID-19. The protocol was immunoSEQ multiplex PCR, while the TCRdb copy is restricted to in-frame clones and leaves out a portion. This table has 200,000 to 250,000 clones, roughly 78% appearing once. The sequencing sample was made of peripheral blood. Receptors were obtained from a woman between 35 and 50 years old with acute or convalescent COVID-19.

J is TRBJ1-2 and V is TRBV2, with 7 positions matching TRBD1. The V gene end was trimmed by 3 bases and the J gene end by 4 bases; junction bases not matched to a gene: 5. This CDR3 contains 14 residues. The germline V gene encodes CDR1 SNHLY and CDR2 FYNNEI. The CDR3 DNA follows: TGTGCCAGCAGTGAGGCAGGGGGAAGCTATGGCTACACCTTC. It specifies CASSEAGGSYGYTF.

On this clone: This sample also contains other DNA sequences that code for the same CDR3. The chain carries TRBV10-3 and TRBJ2-7; TRBD1 matches 12 bases. Germline CDR1 ENHRY, CDR2 SYGVKD. The CDR3 loop spans 15 amino acids. After removal of 0 bases from V and 7 bases from J, the junction contained 4 bases not matched to a gene. The CDR3 region has the DNA TGTGCCATCAGTGAGTCGGGACAGGGGGCGCGGGAGCAGTACTTC. Residues: CAISESGQGAREQYF.

This chain joins TRBV7-9 and TRBJ1-2, with D possibly TRBD1 on 6 matching bases. The V gene's germline CDR1 is SEHNR and CDR2 FQNEAQ (reference sequence). The CDR3 is 13 amino acids. With 5 bases removed from V and 3 bases from J, the gap between germline ends came to 10 bases. In DNA, the CDR3 is TGTGCCAGCAGCGAACAGGGAGACTATGGCTACACCTTC. Its protein is CASSEQGDYGYTF.

This rearrangement joins TRBV27 to TRBJ2-5, with D hard to call. Trimming took 5 bases from V and 5 from J, leaving 15 bases between them. This CDR3 contains 14 residues. Germline-derived CDR1 and CDR2 are MNHEY and SMNVEV (reference sequence). CDR3 bases: TGTGCCAGCAGTCCACAATCCCAAATTGAGACCCAGTACTTC. It translates to CASSPQSQIETQYF.

In this sample, this clone turned up a few times. The V call is TRBV9, the J call TRBJ1-5, with D possibly being TRBD1 (5 bases). V lost 3 bases and J 4 bases, leaving 11 bases between the germline ends. There are 14 residues in the CDR3. Germline CDR1 SGDLS, CDR2 YYNGEE. CDR3 loop: CASSDLEGNQPQHF. CDR3 nucleotides: TGTGCCAGCAGCGACTTGGAGGGGAATCAGCCCCAGCATTTT.

The genes are TRBV27 and TRBJ2-5; D gene ambiguous. From germline, CDR1 is MNHEY and CDR2 SMNVEV (reference sequence). V gave up 5 bases and J gave up 5 bases, with 12 bases separating them. CDR3 size: 13 residues. CDR3 coding DNA: TGTGCCAGCAGTCTACGGAGTGCTGAGACCCAGTACTTC. This sequence encodes CASSLRSAETQYF.

This clone was seen a handful of times. The rearrangement uses TRBV13 and TRBJ2-1; D is ambiguous. The CDR3 is 11 amino acids. With 0 bases removed from V and 12 bases from J, the gap between germline ends came to 6 bases. The germline gives CDR1 PRHDT, CDR2 FYEKMQ (reference sequence). CDR3 in DNA: TGTGCCAGCAGCTTAGGCCCTAGGCAGTTCTTC. Amino acids: CASSLGPRQFF.

The J gene is TRBJ2-3, the V gene TRBV27; TRBD2 matches at 9 bases. The CDR3 has 15 residues. Losses at the gene ends were 7 bases for V and 5 bases for J; bases not matched to a gene: 10. Germline-derived CDR1 and CDR2 are MNHEY and SMNVEV (reference sequence). The CDR3 nucleotides are TGTGCCAGCACCTTCGGCGGGGGGGCCGAAGATACGCAGTATTTT. Translated, it gives CASTFGGGAEDTQYF.

This rearrangement joins TRBV30 to TRBJ2-7; D might be TRBD2 (6 bases). Trimming took off 5 bases at V and 6 bases at J, with 17 bases between the two ends. CDR1 GTSNPN and CDR2 SVGIG come from the germline V gene (reference sequence). This CDR3 is built from 13 residues. The CDR3: CAWESGEGGEQYF. In DNA form, the CDR3 reads TGTGCCTGGGAGTCGGGAGAAGGTGGCGAGCAGTACTTC.

The rearrangement links TRBV6-4 to TRBJ1-2; TRBD1 agrees at 7 bases. The J segment lost 6 bases and the V segment lost 7 bases, leaving 5 bases of the junction unmatched. CDR1 and CDR2 from the germline V gene are MRHNA and SNTAGT. The CDR3 totals 12 residues. The CDR3 nucleotides read TGTGCCAGCACCCAAGGACAGGATGGCTACACCTTC. Translating it yields CASTQGQDGYTF.

This chain joins TRBV2 and TRBJ2-1; D gene uncertain. The V end lost 6 bases, the J end lost 10 bases, and 13 bases lay between the germline ends. This CDR3 spans 12 amino acids. CDR1 is SNHLY, CDR2 FYNNEI, per germline. The CDR3 DNA reads as TGTGCCAGCAGCCAACTCAGCAGGGAGCAGTTCTTC. It yields the protein CASSQLSREQFF. The full variable domain, its missing parts supplied by reference TRBV2 and TRBJ2-1, is EPEVTQTPSHQVTQMGQEVILRCVPISNHLYFYWYRQILGQKVEFLVSFYNNEISEKSEIFDDQFSVERPDGSNFTLKIRSTKLEDSAMYFCASSQLSREQFFGPGTRLTVL.

This chain connects TRBV5-1 to TRBJ2-6, with TRBD2 as a possible D gene (6 bases). The V end was cut by 0 bases, the J end by 0 bases, with 13 bases between. The CDR3 has 18 residues. Germline assignment: CDR1 SGHRS and CDR2 YFSETQ. The CDR3 is CASSLVLPGASGANVLTF. DNA for the CDR3: TGCGCCAGCAGCTTGGTCTTGCCGGGAGCCTCTGGGGCCAACGTCCTGACTTTC.

The V and J genes are TRBV5-1 and TRBJ1-1; 10 nucleotides match TRBD1. After removal of 3 bases from V and 6 bases from J, the junction contained 14 bases not matched to a gene. Germline-derived CDR1 and CDR2 are SGHRS and YFSETQ. This CDR3 comprises 17 residues. This CDR3 is CASSSPGRDRGGPEAFF. The DNA for the CDR3 is TGCGCCAGCAGCTCCCCAGGCCGGGACAGGGGTGGACCTGAAGCTTTCTTT.

The CDR3 nucleotides read TGTGCCAGCAGGGAACAGGGAACTCAGCCCCAGCATTTT. Residues: CASREQGTQPQHF. The rearrangement uses TRBV12-3 or TRBV12-4 and TRBJ1-5, with a tentative D call TRBD1 (6 bases). With 6 bases removed from V and 6 bases from J, the gap between germline ends came to 12 bases. CDR3 length: 13 residues.

The V call is TRBV7-8, the J call TRBJ2-3; weak D call: TRBD2 (6 bases). Germline V CDR1 and CDR2: SGHVS, FQNEAQ. The CDR3 length is 18 residues. V shed 3 bases and J shed 0 bases, with 19 bases lying between them. For the CDR3, the DNA is TGTGCCAGCAGCTTTTCTGTACTAGGCGGGGCGAGCACAGATACGCAGTATTTT. It specifies CASSFSVLGGASTDTQYF.

V gene TRBV27 combines with J gene TRBJ2-7; 9 nucleotides align to TRBD1. J was trimmed by 4 bases and V by 5 bases; bases with no gene match: 6. CDR3 size: 14 residues. Germline lookup yields CDR1 MNHEY and CDR2 SMNVEV (reference sequence). CDR3 coding DNA: TGTGCCAGCAGTCGACAGGGGGTATTGTACGAGCAGTACTTC. Amino acid sequence: CASSRQGVLYEQYF.

This chain connects TRBV7-2 to TRBJ2-7; TRBD1 is a possible D gene (7 bases). The V end lost 5 bases, the J end lost 4 bases, and 18 bases lay between the germline ends. Germline V gene lookup returns CDR1 SGHTA and CDR2 FQGNSA. This CDR3 is built from 15 residues. CDR3 DNA sequence: TGTGCCAGCAGCCACCGCGGAGGGGGCGCTTACGAGCAGTACTTC. The encoded protein is CASSHRGGGAYEQYF.

The chain combines TRBV5-5 with TRBJ1-1; 7 positions match TRBD1. After removal of 5 bases from V and 5 bases from J, the junction contained 6 bases not matched to a gene. Germline CDR1 SGHKS, CDR2 YYEKEE (reference sequence). This CDR3 has 13 amino acids. CDR3 nucleotides: TGTGCCAGCAGGATTGACAGGGCGACTGAAGCTTTCTTT. Translation gives CASRIDRATEAFF.

This clone has only one observation. J is TRBJ2-1 and V is TRBV27, with D maybe TRBD2 (5 bases). The CDR3 has 12 amino acids. Per the germline V gene, CDR1 is MNHEY and CDR2 is SMNVEV (reference sequence). V dropped 2 bases and J dropped 12 bases, with 11 bases sitting between them. Here the CDR3 reads CASSLKGVWQFF. DNA for the CDR3: TGTGCCAGCAGTTTAAAGGGAGTCTGGCAGTTCTTC.

The genes are TRBV18 and TRBJ2-2; D uncertain. This CDR3 is 15 amino acids long. CDR1 and CDR2 from the germline V gene are KGHSH and LQKENI. V dropped 3 bases and J dropped 0 bases, with 8 bases sitting between them. The DNA of the CDR3 is TGTGCCAGCTCACCCGGGTCCGCGAACACCGGGGAGCTGTTTTTT. Translating gives CASSPGSANTGELFF.

This clone was detected once. The chain carries TRBV4-1 and TRBJ1-3; D is perhaps TRBD1 (5 bases). The germline V gene has CDR1 MGHRA and CDR2 YSYEKL. V lost 5 bases, J lost 8 bases, and 19 bases lay in between. The CDR3 runs to 15 residues. The CDR3 DNA reads as TGCGCCAGCAGCATTAGCCGCAGGGCGCGTTACACCATATATTTT. This codes for CASSISRRARYTIYF.

CDR3 sequence reads: CASSLGDEQFF. The CDR3 DNA reads as TGCGCCAGCAGCCTCGGGGATGAGCAGTTCTTC. The chain has TRBV4-1 and TRBJ2-1, with TRBD2 as a possible D gene (5 bases). The ends were cut back, 4 bases at V and 8 bases at J, with 6 bases in the middle. The CDR3 length is 11 residues. Germline V gives CDR1 MGHRA, CDR2 YSYEKL.

This chain connects TRBV6-1 to TRBJ2-7, with D perhaps matching TRBD1 (5 bases). Between the trimmed V and J ends, which lost 1 base and 2 bases, there was a span of 9 bases. From germline, CDR1 is MNHNS and CDR2 SASEGT. The CDR3 has 14 amino acids. The CDR3 nucleotides read TGTGCCAGCAGTGAAGGCCCAGGGCCCTACGAGCAGTACTTC. This codes for CASSEGPGPYEQYF.